This passage covers 2 T cell receptor beta chains from one sample sequenced in a study of CXCR3-negative and CXCR3-positive naive CD8 T cells. Findings and caveats of the study: In CXCR3-positive naive cells, the TRB CDR3s were more hydrophobic than in CXCR3-negative naive cells.

Researchers prepared the TRB cDNA libraries using 5' RACE with UMI labels. TCRdb re-called the 5' RACE reads; one entry per CDR3 protein, DNA not given. This repertoire comprises around 150,000 distinct CDR3 sequences; its ten largest clones make up approximately 0.4%. Their cognate antigens are unknown. Sequencing was carried out using naive CXCR3+ CD8+ T cells from blood. Subset reported: CD45RO-CCR7+CD27+CD95- naive CD8+ T cells expressing CXCR3 (TNR3+). The origin of the receptors is a human donor in good health. Some clones in this sample may be carry-over from other donors' samples.

The rearrangement links TRBV9 to TRBJ1-2. Germline V lookup: CDR1 SGDLS, CDR2 YYNGEE. This CDR3 contains 12 residues. CDR3 protein: CASSVGGYGYTF.

V usage is TRBV27 and J usage is TRBJ2-7. CDR1 is MNHEY and CDR2 is SMNVEV in the germline V gene (reference sequence). This CDR3 has 13 amino acids. The CDR3 loop is CASSVQESYEQYF.